What follows are 32 T cell receptor beta chains derived from one specimen sequenced in a study of regulatory T cells in long-lasting Graves disease. Time point defined: persistent/refractory GD, antithyroid drugs over 5 years with positive TRAb. The TCR library was made from RNA extracted from PBMCs. Researchers made TCR beta libraries by using iRepertoire HTBI primers and running Arm-PCR on CDR3 regions. A single record per CDR3 protein comes from TCRdb applying MiXCR to the multiplex PCR reads. Here the sample spans around 510,000 distinct CDR3 sequences, less than 25% being singletons. The specimen was peripheral blood mononuclear cells (PBMCs), collected when the disease was refractory, from a patient treated with antithyroid drugs. The receptors stem from a female donor with Graves disease.

This chain links TRBV4-1 with TRBJ2-5; D is possibly TRBD1 (5 bases). CDR3 size: 16 residues. Trimming cost V 1 base and J 0 bases, with 12 bases left between them. Germline CDR1 is MGHRA and CDR2 is YSYEKL. The CDR3 DNA follows: TGCGCCAGCAGCCAAGGGGGCACCTTGTACCAAGAGACCCAGTACTTC. This codes for CASSQGGTLYQETQYF.

The count of this clonotype is one. V is TRBV9 and J is TRBJ2-2; TRBD2 is a possible D gene (6 bases). Germline assignment: CDR1 SGDLS and CDR2 YYNGEE. With 2 bases removed from V and 2 bases from J, the gap between germline ends came to 13 bases. The CDR3 covers 16 residues. CDR3 region: CASSVGGFANTGELFF. The CDR3 DNA reads as TGTGCCAGCAGCGTTGGGGGGTTCGCTAACACCGGGGAGCTGTTTTTT.

This clonotype was seen many times. The chain employs TRBV15 and TRBJ2-7; TRBD1 matches at 9 bases. Trimming took 5 bases from V and 3 from J; bases not matched to a gene: 5. There are 14 residues in the CDR3. Germline-derived CDR1 and CDR2 are LNHNV and YYDKDF (reference sequence). The CDR3 sequence: CATSFGTGNYEQYF. CDR3 sequence (DNA): TGTGCCACCAGCTTCGGGACAGGGAACTACGAGCAGTACTTC. The full variable domain, with the rest looked up from reference TRBV15 and TRBJ2-7, is DAMVIQNPRYQVTQFGKPVTLSCSQTLNHNVMYWYQQKSSQAPKLLFHYYDKDFNNEADTPDNFQSRRPNTSFCFLDIRSPGLGDTAMYLCATSFGTGNYEQYFGPGTRLTVT.

This clonotype has only a few counts. V usage is TRBV10-3 and J usage is TRBJ1-1; TRBD1 agrees at 9 bases. Germline V gene data show CDR1 as ENHRY and CDR2 as SYGVKD. CDR3 length: 13 residues. Trimming at V came to 10 bases and at J to 2 bases, leaving 5 bases not matched to a gene. As DNA, the CDR3 is TGTGCCACCTGGACAGGGGTTAACACTGAAGCTTTCTTT. It specifies CATWTGVNTEAFF.

The chain has TRBV30 and TRBJ1-2, with TRBD1 identical over 8 bases. This CDR3 is built from 14 residues. V lost 5 bases, J lost 3 bases, and 8 bases stayed unmatched. Germline CDR1 GTSNPN, CDR2 SVGIG (reference sequence). DNA for the CDR3: TGTGCCTGGGAAACAGGGGGACGCGACTATGGCTACACCTTC. As protein: CAWETGGRDYGYTF.

The rearrangement links TRBV7-8 to TRBJ2-1; D assignment may be TRBD1 or TRBD2 (6 bases each). CDR3 size: 15 residues. V lost 1 base and J 5 bases, leaving 12 bases between the germline ends. Germline CDR1 and CDR2: SGHVS and FQNEAQ. For the CDR3, the DNA is TGTGCCAGCAGCTTAGGTCGGGGGCTCCACAATGAGCAGTTCTTC. Translation gives CASSLGRGLHNEQFF.

The chain carries TRBV7-2 and TRBJ2-7, with D tentatively TRBD2 (6 bases). Germline loops: CDR1 SGHTA, CDR2 FQGNSA. The CDR3 covers 15 residues. The V end lost 0 bases, the J end lost 4 bases, and 13 bases lay between the germline ends. CDR3 coding DNA: TGTGCCAGCAGCTTAGCCACGGGACTCCAATACGAGCAGTACTTC. Residues: CASSLATGLQYEQYF.

J is TRBJ1-1 and V is TRBV7-2, with D possibly matching TRBD1 (5 bases). The V gene's germline CDR1 is SGHTA and CDR2 FQGNSA. Trimming left V 3 bases short and J 4 bases short, with 12 bases between. CDR3 length: 14 residues. DNA of the CDR3: TGTGCCAGCAGCTTGGGTCTGGGGCCCACTGAAGCTTTCTTT. It specifies CASSLGLGPTEAFF.

This rearrangement joins TRBV2 to TRBJ2-3; D unclear. Germline CDR1 reads SNHLY; CDR2 reads FYNNEI. The CDR3 loop spans 14 amino acids. Trimming removed 7 bases from V and 1 base from J, with 12 bases in between. DNA for the CDR3: TGTGCCAGCACCGCCGTAGGGCGCACAGATACGCAGTATTTT. Its translation is CASTAVGRTDTQYF.

On this clonotype itself: A much larger clone lies one base from this, so it may be a read error. The chain has TRBV12-3 or TRBV12-4 and TRBJ2-7; 8 bases align to TRBD1. The V and J ends lost 4 bases and 6 bases, in that order; junction bases with no gene match: 8. The CDR3 extends over 14 amino acids. In DNA, the CDR3 is TGTGCCAGCAGTTCGCGGACAGGGAGTGTCGAGCAGTACTTC. Protein sequence: CASSSRTGSVEQYF.

The chain employs TRBV6-2 or TRBV6-3 and TRBJ2-4, with 10 bases identical to TRBD1. V was pared by 7 bases and J by 7 bases, with 10 bases of the junction left unmatched. The CDR3 is made up of 15 amino acids. CDR1 is MNHEY, CDR2 SVGEGT, per germline. The CDR3: CASIFAPGQGNIQYF. For the CDR3, the DNA is TGTGCCAGCATCTTTGCTCCGGGACAGGGGAACATTCAGTACTTC.

The chain carries TRBV5-1 and TRBJ1-4; 9 bases line up with TRBD1. Germline values: CDR1 SGHRS, CDR2 YFSETQ. The CDR3 is 13 amino acids. Germline trimming cut 4 bases from V and 8 bases from J; bases unmatched to any gene: 3. In DNA form, the CDR3 reads TGCGCCAGCAGCCTAGGGACAGGGGAAAAACTGTTTTTT. It codes for CASSLGTGEKLFF. Full variable domain (outside the CDR3, taken from reference TRBV5-1 and TRBJ1-4): KAGVTQTPRYLIKTRGQQVTLSCSPISGHRSVSWYQQTPGQGLQFLFEYFSETQRNKGNFPGRFSGRQFSNSRSEMNVSTLELGDSALYLCASSLGTGEKLFFGSGTQLSVL.

The chain links TRBV30 to TRBJ1-1; 7 bases are shared with TRBD1. The CDR3 runs 16 residues. Trimming took 0 bases from V and 0 from J; bases not matched to a gene: 7. Germline V CDR1 and CDR2: GTSNPN, SVGIG (reference sequence). CDR3 sequence reads: CAWSVWGTVMNTEAFF. The CDR3 DNA reads as TGTGCCTGGAGTGTTTGGGGGACAGTCATGAACACTGAAGCTTTCTTT.

This clonotype appeared a few times. V gene TRBV5-1 combines with J gene TRBJ2-7; 7 bases are shared with TRBD2. Germline trimming cut 4 bases from V and 4 bases from J; bases unmatched to any gene: 14. CDR1 SGHRS and CDR2 YFSETQ come from the germline V gene. The CDR3 has 16 residues. CDR3: CASSLGLLAAGYEQYF. CDR3 DNA: TGCGCCAGCAGCCTGGGGTTGCTAGCGGCGGGATACGAGCAGTACTTC.

This sequence joins TRBV7-9 and TRBJ2-4; D gene unclear. CDR1 is SEHNR and CDR2 is FQNEAQ in the germline V gene (reference sequence). The CDR3 is made up of 13 amino acids. V lost 2 bases and J lost 1, with 3 bases in between. The CDR3 coding sequence is TGTGCCAGCAGCTTATCGGCCAAAAACATTCAGTACTTC. The encoded protein is CASSLSAKNIQYF. The variable domain in full, completed from reference TRBV7-9 and TRBJ2-4, reads DTGVSQNPRHKITKRGQNVTFRCDPISEHNRLYWYRQTLGQGPEFLTYFQNEAQLEKSRLLSDRFSAERPKGSFSTLEIQRTEQGDSAMYLCASSLSAKNIQYFGAGTRLSVL.

Many counts were recorded for this clonotype. The chain has TRBV7-2 and TRBJ2-7; TRBD2 matches at 12 bases. CDR1 and CDR2 (germline): SGHTA, FQGNSA. The V segment lost 2 bases and the J segment 0 bases; nucleotides outside the gene matches: 2. The CDR3 has 16 amino acids. CDR3: CASSLLAGGNSYEQYF. The CDR3 nucleotides are TGTGCCAGCAGCTTACTAGCGGGAGGGAACTCCTACGAGCAGTACTTC.

V gene TRBV7-9 combines with J gene TRBJ2-5; D remains ambiguous. V gave up 5 bases and J gave up 0 bases, with 7 bases separating them. This CDR3 spans 13 amino acids. The germline CDR1 and CDR2 sequences are SEHNR and FQNEAQ (reference sequence). CDR3 region: CASSPSNQETQYF. The DNA for the CDR3 is TGTGCCAGCAGCCCTAGTAACCAAGAGACCCAGTACTTC.

This clonotype was seen ten or more times. The rearrangement uses TRBV18 and TRBJ2-7; 7 positions agree with TRBD1. The germline CDR1 and CDR2 sequences are KGHSH and LQKENI. The CDR3 is made up of 14 amino acids. Germline trimming cut 2 bases from V and 4 bases from J; bases unmatched to any gene: 5. The DNA of the CDR3 is TGTGCCAGCTCACCAAACAGGGGCCCTTACGAGCAGTACTTC. Amino acids: CASSPNRGPYEQYF.

This rearrangement joins TRBV14 to TRBJ2-2; a possible D gene is TRBD2 (5 bases). Germline lookup yields CDR1 SGHDN and CDR2 FVKESK. CDR3 length: 14 amino acids. V shed 0 bases and J shed 7 bases, with 9 bases lying between them. DNA of the CDR3: TGTGCCAGCAGCCAAGAGAAGCGGAACGGGGAGCTGTTTTTT. Protein sequence: CASSQEKRNGELFF.

This clonotype occurred many times. This chain joins TRBV5-6 and TRBJ1-5; 11 bases match TRBD1. The CDR3 is 17 residues long. Germline V CDR1 and CDR2: SGHDT, YYEEEE. The V segment lost 0 bases and the J segment 6 bases; nucleotides outside the gene matches: 8. The CDR3 region is CASSLAAGQGVVQPQHF. In nucleotides, the CDR3 is TGTGCCAGCAGCTTGGCCGCGGGACAGGGGGTCGTTCAGCCCCAGCATTTT. Based on the CDR3 plus reference TRBV5-6 and TRBJ1-5, the full variable domain is DAGVTQSPTHLIKTRGQQVTLRCSPKSGHDTVSWYQQALGQGPQFIFQYYEEEERQRGNFPDRFSGHQFPNYSSELNVNALLLGDSALYLCASSLAAGQGVVQPQHFGDGTRLSIL.

Ten or more counts support this clonotype. The CDR3 sequence is CASSPAPGTEETQYF. DNA for the CDR3: TGTGCCAGCAGCCCCGCCCCAGGGACAGAAGAGACCCAGTACTTC. The V call is TRBV28, the J call TRBJ2-5; 7 nucleotides line up with TRBD1. J was trimmed by 3 bases and V by 6 bases; bases with no gene match: 10. Germline V gene sequence: CDR1 MDHEN, CDR2 SYDVKM. This CDR3 region has 15 residues.

This clonotype has at least ten counts. The chain employs TRBV28 and TRBJ1-2; 7 bases line up with TRBD1. V lost 6 bases to trimming and J lost 2 bases; unmatched junction nucleotides: 3. The germline CDR1 and CDR2 sequences are MDHEN and SYDVKM. The CDR3 totals 13 residues. The CDR3, as DNA: TGTGCCAGCAGACTACAGGGGAACTATGGCTACACCTTC. Translating gives CASRLQGNYGYTF.

The V and J genes are TRBV20-1 and TRBJ2-7, with D possibly being TRBD1 (6 bases). There are 14 residues in the CDR3. Trimming removed 4 bases from V and 0 bases from J, with 13 bases in between. Germline CDR1 DFQATT, CDR2 SNEGSKA (reference sequence). The CDR3 DNA reads TGCAGTGCTATGGGGGCAGACAGCTCCTACGAGCAGTACTTC. As protein: CSAMGADSSYEQYF.

In regard to this clonotype: A much more abundant neighbour one base away suggests this may be a read error. V is TRBV6-2 or TRBV6-3 and J is TRBJ2-5; D not certain. Germline CDR1 and CDR2: MNHEY and SVGEGT. The CDR3 runs 15 residues. The DNA for the CDR3 is TGTGTCAGCAGTTACTCCTCTACTAATACAGAGACCCAGTACTTC. It codes for CVSSYSSTNTETQYF.

This clonotype showed up many times. The chain couples TRBV29-1 to TRBJ2-7; D uncertain. The germline gives CDR1 SQVTM, CDR2 ANQGSEA. V shed 1 base and J shed 6 bases, with 10 bases lying between them. The length of the CDR3 is 12 residues. DNA of the CDR3: TGCAGCGTTGAAGTACTCACGCGCGAGCAGTACTTC. The encoded protein is CSVEVLTREQYF.

Points on this clonotype: A far larger clone is a single base away, which makes a read error likely. CDR3 sequence: CASSSGYGHTF. CDR3 DNA sequence: TGTGCCAGCAGTTCAGGCTATGGCCACACCTTC. The genes are TRBV6-5 and TRBJ1-2; D call uncertain. This CDR3 has 11 amino acids. Germline V gives CDR1 MNHEY, CDR2 SVGAGI.

This clonotype was counted many times. V is TRBV30 and J is TRBJ1-2; unclear D gene. This CDR3 is 14 amino acids long. Germline-derived CDR1 and CDR2 are GTSNPN and SVGIG (reference sequence). Trimming took 1 base from V and 6 from J, leaving 15 bases between them. CDR3 region: CAWSGPQGRNGYTF. The CDR3 DNA reads as TGTGCCTGGAGTGGCCCACAAGGACGTAATGGCTACACCTTC.

This clonotype was picked up a small number of times. The chain couples TRBV6-1 to TRBJ2-2, with TRBD1 identical over 11 bases. With 6 bases clipped from V and 2 bases from J, the junction kept 14 bases outside the gene matches. The germline V gene encodes CDR1 MNHNS and CDR2 SASEGT. The CDR3 spans 19 residues. The CDR3 DNA reads as TGTGCCAGCAGCTTTACTCCCGCTAGGACAGGGGGCAACACCGGGGAGCTGTTTTTT. It encodes CASSFTPARTGGNTGELFF.

This clonotype was observed at least ten times. The chain employs TRBV12-3 or TRBV12-4 and TRBJ2-7; TRBD1 is a possible D gene (6 bases). Trimming shortened V by 5 bases and J by 0 bases, and 14 bases separated the two germline ends. The CDR3 runs 15 residues. The CDR3 is CASSRGTVLSYEQYF. The CDR3 DNA is TGTGCCAGCAGTAGGGGGACGGTACTCTCCTACGAGCAGTACTTC.

The chain couples TRBV7-2 to TRBJ2-7, with 8 bases lining up with TRBD2. Germline CDR1 and CDR2: SGHTA and FQGNSA. V was pared by 2 bases and J by 5 bases, with 2 bases of the junction left unmatched. This CDR3 is built from 13 residues. CDR3 in amino acids: CASSLRRGDEQYF. CDR3 nucleotides: TGTGCCAGCAGCTTACGGCGGGGGGACGAGCAGTACTTC.

This clonotype was picked up a small number of times. This rearrangement joins TRBV6-2 or TRBV6-3 to TRBJ2-7, with 8 bases identical to TRBD2. The germline V gene has CDR1 MNHEY and CDR2 SVGEGT. J gave up 7 bases and V 0 bases, and 5 bases lay outside the gene matches. The CDR3 loop spans 14 amino acids. The CDR3 here is CASSYSIAGPEQYF. DNA of the CDR3: TGTGCCAGCAGTTACTCAATAGCGGGGCCGGAGCAGTACTTC.

This clonotype was seen ten or more times. The V gene is TRBV10-3, the J gene TRBJ1-2; D remains unclear. CDR1 ENHRY and CDR2 SYGVKD come from the germline V gene. The V gene lost 2 bases and the J gene lost 6 bases, with 13 bases spanning the gap. The CDR3 contains 14 residues. The CDR3 protein is CAISERTGLDGYTF. CDR3 nucleotides: TGTGCCATCAGTGAGAGGACCGGCCTCGATGGCTACACCTTC.